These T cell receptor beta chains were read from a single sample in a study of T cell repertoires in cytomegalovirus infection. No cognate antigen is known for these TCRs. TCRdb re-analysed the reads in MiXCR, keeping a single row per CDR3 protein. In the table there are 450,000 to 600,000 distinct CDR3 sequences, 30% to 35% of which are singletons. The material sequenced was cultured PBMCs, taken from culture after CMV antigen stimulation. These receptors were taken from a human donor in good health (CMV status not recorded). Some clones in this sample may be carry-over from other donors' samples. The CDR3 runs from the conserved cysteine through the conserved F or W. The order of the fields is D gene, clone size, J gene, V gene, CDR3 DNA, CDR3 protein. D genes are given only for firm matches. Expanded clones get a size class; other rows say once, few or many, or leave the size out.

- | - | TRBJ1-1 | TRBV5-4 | TGTGCCAGCAGGCCACGCCGGGGGCCCACCGACACTGAAGCTTTCTTT | CASRPRRGPTDTEAFF
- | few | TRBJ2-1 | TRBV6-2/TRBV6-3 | TGTGCCAGCAGTTACTGGGGATACAATGAGCAGTTCTTC | CASSYWGYNEQFF
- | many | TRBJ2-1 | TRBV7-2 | TGTGCCAGCAGCCCCCCTTCAAATGAGCAGTTCTTC | CASSPPSNEQFF
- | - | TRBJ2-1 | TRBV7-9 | TGTGCCAGCAGCTCCCAGAACGAGGAACGGGAGCAGTTCTTC | CASSSQNEEREQFF
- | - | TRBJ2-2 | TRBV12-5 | TGTGCTAGTGGTCTAGGGGTTACCCGGGAGCTGTTTTTT | CASGLGVTRELFF
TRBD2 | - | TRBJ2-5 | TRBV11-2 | TGTGCCAGCGGGAGGGCCGCAGAGACCCAGTACTTC | CASGRAAETQYF
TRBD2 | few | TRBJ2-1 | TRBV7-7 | TGTGCTAGCAGCCGACACCACCTTCGGGAGGGCAATGAGCAGTTCTTC | CASSRHHLREGNEQFF
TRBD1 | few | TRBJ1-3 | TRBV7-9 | TGTGCCAGCAGGACCGGACAGGATCCTAAAGCGGCTGGAAACACCATATATTTT | CASRTGQDPKAAGNTIYF
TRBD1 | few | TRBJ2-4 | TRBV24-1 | TGTGCCACCAGATTCCGGGACAGGGTTTCCAAAAACATTCAGTACTTC | CATRFRDRVSKNIQYF
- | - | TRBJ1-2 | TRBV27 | TGTGCCAGCAGTTTAAACGGCAGGGACTATGGCTACACCTTC | CASSLNGRDYGYTF
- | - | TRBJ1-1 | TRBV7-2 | TGTGCCAGCAGCTGGGGGGGTACAGGGCGGAACACTGAAGCTTTCTTT | CASSWGGTGRNTEAFF
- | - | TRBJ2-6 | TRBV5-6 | TGTGCCAGCAGCCCGACCAGGGGGGGGAAACACCCAACTGGGGCCAACGTCCTGACTTTC | CASSPTRGGKHPTGANVLTF
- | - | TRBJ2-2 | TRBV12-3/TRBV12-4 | TGTGCCAGCAGTGCCCTAGCGAACGCTGGGGAGCTGTTTTTT | CASSALANAGELFF
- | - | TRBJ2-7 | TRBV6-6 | TGTGCCAGCAGGAACTCGGACAAGAATGAGCAGTACTTC | CASRNSDKNEQYF
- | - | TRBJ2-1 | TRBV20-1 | TGCAGTGCTTCCTCCGCACAGGGTAACGATGAGCAGTTCTTC | CSASSAQGNDEQFF
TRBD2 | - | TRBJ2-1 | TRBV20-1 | TGCAGTGCTACCGCGGCGCGGGAGTGGTACAATGAGCAGTTCTTC | CSATAAREWYNEQFF
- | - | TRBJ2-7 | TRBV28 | TGTGCCAGCAGCACGAGCTCAGCCGGGGCCGGCGAGCAGTACTTC | CASSTSSAGAGEQYF
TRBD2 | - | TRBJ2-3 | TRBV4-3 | TGCGCCAGCAGCCCGCACGGGGCGGGAGACAGCACAGATACGCAGTATTTT | CASSPHGAGDSTDTQYF
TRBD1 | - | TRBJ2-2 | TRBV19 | TGTGCCAGTAGTCTCGACAGGGGGGCAACGAACACCGGGGAGCTGTTTTTT | CASSLDRGATNTGELFF
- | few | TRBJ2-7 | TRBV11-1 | TGTGCCAGCAGCTTAGCCCCAGGGTCCTCCTACGAGCAGTACTTC | CASSLAPGSSYEQYF
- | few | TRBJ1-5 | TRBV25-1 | TGTGCCAGCAGCCCGGTCGGGTTCGGCCAGCCCCAGCATTTT | CASSPVGFGQPQHF
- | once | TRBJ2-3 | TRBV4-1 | TGCGCCAGCAGCCAATCTCTTTTGGGGGATACGCAGTATTTT | CASSQSLLGDTQYF
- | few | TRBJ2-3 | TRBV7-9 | TGTGCCAGCAGCTCCCCTAAGCATTGGGCCCCAGATACGCAGTATTTT | CASSSPKHWAPDTQYF
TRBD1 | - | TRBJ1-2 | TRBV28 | TGTGCCAGCAGTTCGGGACAGGGGGCGAGGGAAGTTGGCTACACCTTC | CASSSGQGAREVGYTF
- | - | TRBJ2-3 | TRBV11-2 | TGTGCCAGCAGCTTAGGGGCGGCACAAAGAGAGGATACGCAGTATTTT | CASSLGAAQREDTQYF
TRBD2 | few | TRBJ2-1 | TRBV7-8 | TGTGCCAGCAGCTCCCGGACTAGCGGGAGTTATTCCTACAATGAGCAGTTCTTC | CASSSRTSGSYSYNEQFF
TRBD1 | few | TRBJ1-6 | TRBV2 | TGTGCCAGCAGAGCGACAGGGGGCTATAATTCACCCCTCCACTTT | CASRATGGYNSPLHF
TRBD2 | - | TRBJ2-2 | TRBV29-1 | TGCAGCGTTGATGGGGCTAGCGGGAGCACCGGGGAGCTGTTTTTT | CSVDGASGSTGELFF
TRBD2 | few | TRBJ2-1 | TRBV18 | TGTGCCAGCTCAGGAGGACTAGCGGGCTACAATGAGCAGTTCTTC | CASSGGLAGYNEQFF